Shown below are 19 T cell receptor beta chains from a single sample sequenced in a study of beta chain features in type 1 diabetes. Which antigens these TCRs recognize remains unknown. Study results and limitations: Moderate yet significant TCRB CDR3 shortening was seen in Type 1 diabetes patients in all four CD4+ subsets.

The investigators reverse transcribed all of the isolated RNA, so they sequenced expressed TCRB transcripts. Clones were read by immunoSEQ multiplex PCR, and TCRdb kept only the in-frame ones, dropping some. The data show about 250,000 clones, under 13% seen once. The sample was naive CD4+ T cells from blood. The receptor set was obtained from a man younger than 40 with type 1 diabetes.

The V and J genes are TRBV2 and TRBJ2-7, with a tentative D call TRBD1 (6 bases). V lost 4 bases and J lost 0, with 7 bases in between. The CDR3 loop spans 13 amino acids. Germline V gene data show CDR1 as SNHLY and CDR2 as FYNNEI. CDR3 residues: CASSAQGSYEQYF. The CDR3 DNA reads TGTGCCAGCAGTGCACAGGGCTCCTACGAGCAGTACTTC. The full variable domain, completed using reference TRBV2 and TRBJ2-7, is EPEVTQTPSHQVTQMGQEVILRCVPISNHLYFYWYRQILGQKVEFLVSFYNNEISEKSEIFDDQFSVERPDGSNFTLKIRSTKLEDSAMYFCASSAQGSYEQYFGPGTRLTVT.

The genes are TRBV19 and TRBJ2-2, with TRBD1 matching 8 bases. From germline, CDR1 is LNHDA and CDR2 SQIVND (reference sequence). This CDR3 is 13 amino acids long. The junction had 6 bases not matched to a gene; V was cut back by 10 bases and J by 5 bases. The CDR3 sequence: CAITDRVTGELFF. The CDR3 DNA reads TGTGCCATAACGGACAGGGTGACCGGGGAGCTGTTTTTT.

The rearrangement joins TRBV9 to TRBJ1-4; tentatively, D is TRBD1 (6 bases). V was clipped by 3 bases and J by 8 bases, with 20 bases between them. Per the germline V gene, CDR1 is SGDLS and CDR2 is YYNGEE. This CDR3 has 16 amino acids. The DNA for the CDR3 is TGTGCCAGCAGCGATGGCAGCTGGAACAGGGTCGAAAAACTGTTTTTT. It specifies CASSDGSWNRVEKLFF.

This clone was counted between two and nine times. The DNA for the CDR3 is TGCAGCGTACGAGTGAACACTGAAGCTTTCTTT. It translates to CSVRVNTEAFF. V gene TRBV29-1 combines with J gene TRBJ1-1; D is undetermined. The germline CDR1 and CDR2 sequences are SQVTM and ANQGSEA. V was clipped by 6 bases and J by 0 bases, with 5 bases between them. This CDR3 region has 11 residues.

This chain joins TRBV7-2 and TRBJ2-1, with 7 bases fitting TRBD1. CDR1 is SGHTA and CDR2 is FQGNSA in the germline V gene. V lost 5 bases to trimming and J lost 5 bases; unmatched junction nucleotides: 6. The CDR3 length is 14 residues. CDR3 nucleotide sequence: TGTGCCAGCAGCAAGCGGACAGGCAACAATGAGCAGTTCTTC. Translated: CASSKRTGNNEQFF.

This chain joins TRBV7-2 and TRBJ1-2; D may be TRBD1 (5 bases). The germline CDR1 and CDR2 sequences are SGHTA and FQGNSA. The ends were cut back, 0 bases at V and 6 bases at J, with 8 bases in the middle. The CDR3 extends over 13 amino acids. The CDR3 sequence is CASSLAFRDGYTF. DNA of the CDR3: TGTGCCAGCAGCTTAGCGTTCAGGGATGGCTACACCTTC.

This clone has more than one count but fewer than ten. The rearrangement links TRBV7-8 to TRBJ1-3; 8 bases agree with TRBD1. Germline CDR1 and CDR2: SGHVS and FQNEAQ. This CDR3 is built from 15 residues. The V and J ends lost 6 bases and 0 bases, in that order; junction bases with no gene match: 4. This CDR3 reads CASSQDRVSGNTIYF. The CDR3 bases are TGTGCCAGCAGTCAGGACAGGGTCTCTGGAAACACCATATATTTT.

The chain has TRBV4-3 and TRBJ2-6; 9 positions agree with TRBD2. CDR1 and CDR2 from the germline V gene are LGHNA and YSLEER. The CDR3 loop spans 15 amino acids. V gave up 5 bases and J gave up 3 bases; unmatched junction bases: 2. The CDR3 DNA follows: TGCGCCAGCAGCGGACTAGCGTTTGGGGCCAACGTCCTGACTTTC. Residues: CASSGLAFGANVLTF.

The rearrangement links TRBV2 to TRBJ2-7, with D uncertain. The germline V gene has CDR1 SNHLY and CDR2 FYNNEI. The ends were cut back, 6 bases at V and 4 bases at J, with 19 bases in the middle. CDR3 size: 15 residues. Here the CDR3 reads CASSLEFGSRYEQYF. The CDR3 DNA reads TGTGCCAGCAGCCTCGAGTTTGGGTCTAGGTACGAGCAGTACTTC.

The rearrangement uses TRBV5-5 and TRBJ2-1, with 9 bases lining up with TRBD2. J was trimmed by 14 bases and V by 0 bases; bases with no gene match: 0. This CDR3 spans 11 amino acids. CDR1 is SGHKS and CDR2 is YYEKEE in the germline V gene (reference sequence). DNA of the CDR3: TGTGCCAGCAGCTTGGGGACTAGCGAGTTCTTC. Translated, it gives CASSLGTSEFF. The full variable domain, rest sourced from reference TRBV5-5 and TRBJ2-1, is DAGVTQSPTHLIKTRGQQVTLRCSPISGHKSVSWYQQVLGQGPQFIFQYYEKEERGRGNFPDRFSARQFPNYSSELNVNALLLGDSALYLCASSLGTSEFFGPGTRLTVL.

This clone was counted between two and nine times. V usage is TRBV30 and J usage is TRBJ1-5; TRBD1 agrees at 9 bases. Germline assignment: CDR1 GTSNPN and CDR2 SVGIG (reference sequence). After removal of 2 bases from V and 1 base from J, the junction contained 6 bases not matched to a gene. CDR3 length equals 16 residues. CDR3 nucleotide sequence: TGTGCCTGGAGTACAGGGACAGGGAAGAGCAATCAGCCCCAGCATTTT. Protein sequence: CAWSTGTGKSNQPQHF.

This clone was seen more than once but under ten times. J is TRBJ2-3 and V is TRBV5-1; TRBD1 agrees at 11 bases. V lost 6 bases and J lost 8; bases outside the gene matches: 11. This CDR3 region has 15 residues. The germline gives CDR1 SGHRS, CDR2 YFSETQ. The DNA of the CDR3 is TGCGCCAGCACCACAGGGACAGGGGGAGAAGGTACGCAGTATTTT. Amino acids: CASTTGTGGEGTQYF.

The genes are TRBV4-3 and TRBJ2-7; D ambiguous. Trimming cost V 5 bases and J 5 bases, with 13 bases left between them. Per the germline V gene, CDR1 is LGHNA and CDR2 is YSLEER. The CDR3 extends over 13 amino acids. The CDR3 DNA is TGCGCCAGCAGCACGACCCCTGGGCACGAGCAGTACTTC. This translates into CASSTTPGHEQYF.

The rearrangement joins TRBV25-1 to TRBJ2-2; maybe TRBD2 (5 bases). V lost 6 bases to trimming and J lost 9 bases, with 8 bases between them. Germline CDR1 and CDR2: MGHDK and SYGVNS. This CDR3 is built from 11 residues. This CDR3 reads CASSEGWELFF. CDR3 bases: TGTGCCAGCAGCGAGGGTTGGGAGCTGTTTTTT.

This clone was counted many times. The CDR3 DNA reads TGCAGCGTTGAGCGGACGGGAGGCTACACCTTC. This sequence encodes CSVERTGGYTF. This chain links TRBV29-1 with TRBJ1-2, with D unclear. Germline lookup yields CDR1 SQVTM and CDR2 ANQGSEA. The germline V and J ends were trimmed by 3 bases and 8 bases, with 10 bases remaining between them. The CDR3 spans 11 residues.

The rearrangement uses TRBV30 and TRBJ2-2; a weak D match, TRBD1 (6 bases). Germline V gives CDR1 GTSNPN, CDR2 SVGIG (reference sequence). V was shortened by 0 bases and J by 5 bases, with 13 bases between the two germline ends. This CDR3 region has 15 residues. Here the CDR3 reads CAWSVQGQITGELFF. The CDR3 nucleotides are TGTGCCTGGAGTGTACAAGGACAGATAACCGGGGAGCTGTTTTTT.

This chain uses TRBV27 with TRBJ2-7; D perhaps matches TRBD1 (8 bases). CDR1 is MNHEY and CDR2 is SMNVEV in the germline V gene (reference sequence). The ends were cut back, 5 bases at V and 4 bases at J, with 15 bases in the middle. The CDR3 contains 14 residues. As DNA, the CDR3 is TGTGCCAGCAGTCCACAGGGGGGGACATACGAGCAGTACTTC. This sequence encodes CASSPQGGTYEQYF.

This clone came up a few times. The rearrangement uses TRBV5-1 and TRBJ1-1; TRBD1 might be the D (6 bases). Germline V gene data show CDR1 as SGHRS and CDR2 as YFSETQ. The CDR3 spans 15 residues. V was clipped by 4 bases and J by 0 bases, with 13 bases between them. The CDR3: CASSTQGSMNTEAFF. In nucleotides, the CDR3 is TGCGCCAGCAGCACCCAGGGGTCCATGAACACTGAAGCTTTCTTT.

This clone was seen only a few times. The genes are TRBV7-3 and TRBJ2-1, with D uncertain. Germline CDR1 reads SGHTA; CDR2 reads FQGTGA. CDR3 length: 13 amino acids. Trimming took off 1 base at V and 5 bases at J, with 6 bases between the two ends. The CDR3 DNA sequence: TGTGCCAGCAGCTTAATTCCAGACAATGAGCAGTTCTTC. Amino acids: CASSLIPDNEQFF.